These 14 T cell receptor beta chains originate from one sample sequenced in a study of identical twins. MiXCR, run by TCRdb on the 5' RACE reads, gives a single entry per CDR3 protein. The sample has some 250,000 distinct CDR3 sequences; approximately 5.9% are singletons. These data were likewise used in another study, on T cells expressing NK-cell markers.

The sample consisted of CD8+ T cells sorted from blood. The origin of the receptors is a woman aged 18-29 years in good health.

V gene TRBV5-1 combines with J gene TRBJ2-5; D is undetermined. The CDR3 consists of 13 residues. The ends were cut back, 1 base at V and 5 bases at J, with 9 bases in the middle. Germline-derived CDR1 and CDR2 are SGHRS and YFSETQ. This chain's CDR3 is CASSLRLKETQYF. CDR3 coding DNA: TGCGCCAGCAGCTTGAGGTTGAAGGAGACCCAGTACTTC.

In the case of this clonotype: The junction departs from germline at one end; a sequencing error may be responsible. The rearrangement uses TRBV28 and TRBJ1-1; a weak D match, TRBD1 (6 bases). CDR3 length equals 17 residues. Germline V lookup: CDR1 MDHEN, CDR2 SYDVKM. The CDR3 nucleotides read TGTGCCAGCAGCTTATCGGGACACACTTGGGAGGGCACTGAAGCTTTCTTT. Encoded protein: CASSLSGHTWEGTEAFF.

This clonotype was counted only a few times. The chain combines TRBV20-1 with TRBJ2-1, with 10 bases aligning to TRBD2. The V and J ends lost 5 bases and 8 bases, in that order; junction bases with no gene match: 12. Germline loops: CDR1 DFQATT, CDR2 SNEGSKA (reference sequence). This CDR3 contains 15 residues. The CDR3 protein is CSAPRIAGGRDEQFF. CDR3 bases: TGCAGTGCTCCCCGGATAGCGGGAGGAAGGGATGAGCAGTTCTTC.

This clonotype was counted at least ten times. As DNA, the CDR3 is TGCGCCAGCAGCTTGTCCCGGGACCCACCATTCGGTGAGCAGTTCTTC. Residues: CASSLSRDPPFGEQFF. The rearrangement uses TRBV5-1 and TRBJ2-1, with D perhaps TRBD1 or TRBD2 (5 bases each). The CDR3 totals 16 residues. Germline V CDR1 and CDR2: SGHRS, YFSETQ. Trimming took 1 base from V and 9 from J, leaving 20 bases between them.

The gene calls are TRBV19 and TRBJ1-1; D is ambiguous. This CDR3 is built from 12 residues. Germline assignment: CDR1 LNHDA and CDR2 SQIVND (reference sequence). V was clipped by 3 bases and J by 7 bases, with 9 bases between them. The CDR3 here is CASSIGQREAFF. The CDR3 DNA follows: TGTGCCAGTAGTATTGGCCAGCGTGAAGCTTTCTTT.

CDR3 nucleotide sequence: TGTGCCAGCATTCAAGCGCAGTTCTTC. Protein product: CASIQAQFF. The chain carries TRBV2 and TRBJ2-1; no reliable D call. V lost 7 bases and J 12 bases, leaving 7 bases between the germline ends. The CDR3 totals 9 residues. CDR1 is SNHLY, CDR2 FYNNEI, per germline.

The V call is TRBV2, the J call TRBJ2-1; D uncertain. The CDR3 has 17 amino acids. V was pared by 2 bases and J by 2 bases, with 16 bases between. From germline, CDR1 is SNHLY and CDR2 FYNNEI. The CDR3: CASSEWPSLETYNEQFF. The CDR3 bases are TGTGCCAGCAGTGAATGGCCCTCGCTAGAGACCTACAATGAGCAGTTCTTC.

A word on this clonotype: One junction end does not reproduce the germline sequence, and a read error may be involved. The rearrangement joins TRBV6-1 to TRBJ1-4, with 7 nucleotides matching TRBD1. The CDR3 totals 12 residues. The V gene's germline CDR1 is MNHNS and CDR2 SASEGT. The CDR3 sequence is CASSETRQGEIF. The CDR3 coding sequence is TGTGCCAGCAGTGAAACTAGACAGGGCGAAATTTTT.

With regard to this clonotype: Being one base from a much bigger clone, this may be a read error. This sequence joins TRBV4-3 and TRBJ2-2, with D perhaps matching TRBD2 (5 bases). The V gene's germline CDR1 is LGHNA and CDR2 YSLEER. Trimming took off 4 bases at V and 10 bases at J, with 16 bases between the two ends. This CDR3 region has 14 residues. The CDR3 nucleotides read TGCGCCAGCAGCCTAGACCATCAGAGGGAGGAGCTGTTTTTT. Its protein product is CASSLDHQREELFF.

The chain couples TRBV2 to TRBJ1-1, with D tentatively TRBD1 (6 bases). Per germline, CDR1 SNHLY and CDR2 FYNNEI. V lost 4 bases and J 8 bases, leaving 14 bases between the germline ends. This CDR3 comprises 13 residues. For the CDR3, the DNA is TGTGCCAGCAGTGTCGGGGGCCCGGGGGAAGCTTTCTTT. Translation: CASSVGGPGEAFF.

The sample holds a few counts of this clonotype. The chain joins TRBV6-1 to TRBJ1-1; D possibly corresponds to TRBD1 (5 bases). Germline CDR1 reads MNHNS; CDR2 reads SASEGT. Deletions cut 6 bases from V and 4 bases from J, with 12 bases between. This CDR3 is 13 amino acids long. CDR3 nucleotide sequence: TGTGCCAGCAGCCGGGGGGGACCCACTGAAGCTTTCTTT. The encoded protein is CASSRGGPTEAFF.

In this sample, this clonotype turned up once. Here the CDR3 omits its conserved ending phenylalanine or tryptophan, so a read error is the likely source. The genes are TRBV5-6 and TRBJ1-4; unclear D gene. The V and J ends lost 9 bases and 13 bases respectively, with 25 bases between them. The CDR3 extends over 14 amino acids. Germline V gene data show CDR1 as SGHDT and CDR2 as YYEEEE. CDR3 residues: CAMGPGLLCWALFC. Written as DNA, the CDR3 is TGTGCCATGGGCCCCGGGCTACTCTGCTGGGCACTGTTTTGT.

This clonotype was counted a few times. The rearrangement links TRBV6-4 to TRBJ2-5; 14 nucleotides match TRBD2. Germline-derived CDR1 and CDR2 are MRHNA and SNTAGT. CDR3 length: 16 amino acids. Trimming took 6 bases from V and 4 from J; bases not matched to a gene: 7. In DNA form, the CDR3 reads TGTGCCAGCAGCCAGACTAGCGGGGGGGAACCAGAGACCCAGTACTTC. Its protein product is CASSQTSGGEPETQYF.

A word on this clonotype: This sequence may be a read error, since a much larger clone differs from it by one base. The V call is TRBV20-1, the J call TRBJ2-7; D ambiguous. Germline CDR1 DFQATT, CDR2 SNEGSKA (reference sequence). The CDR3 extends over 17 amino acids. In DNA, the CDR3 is TGCTGTGCTAGAGATGAGAGCCCCCTCGACTTGAGATACGAGCAGTACTTC. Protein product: CCARDESPLDLRYEQYF.